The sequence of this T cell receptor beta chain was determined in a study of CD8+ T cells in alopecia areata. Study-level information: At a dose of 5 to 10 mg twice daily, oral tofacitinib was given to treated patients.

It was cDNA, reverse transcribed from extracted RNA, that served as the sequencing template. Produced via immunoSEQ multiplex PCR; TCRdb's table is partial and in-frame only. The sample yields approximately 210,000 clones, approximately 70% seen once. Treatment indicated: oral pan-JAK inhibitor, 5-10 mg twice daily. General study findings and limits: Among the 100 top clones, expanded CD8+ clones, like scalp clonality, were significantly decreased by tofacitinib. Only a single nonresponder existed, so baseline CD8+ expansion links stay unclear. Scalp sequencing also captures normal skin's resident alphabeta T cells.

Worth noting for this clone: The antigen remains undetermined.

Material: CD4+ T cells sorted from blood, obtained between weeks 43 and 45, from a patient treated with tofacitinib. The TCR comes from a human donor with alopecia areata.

CDR3 bases: TGTGCCAGCAGCCCAGGGGGCACCGGGGAGCTGTTTTTT. It yields the protein CASSPGGTGELFF. The chain combines TRBV9 with TRBJ2-2; 7 bases map to TRBD1. Germline values: CDR1 SGDLS, CDR2 YYNGEE. CDR3 length: 13 residues. V lost 4 bases and J lost 4; bases outside the gene matches: 1.